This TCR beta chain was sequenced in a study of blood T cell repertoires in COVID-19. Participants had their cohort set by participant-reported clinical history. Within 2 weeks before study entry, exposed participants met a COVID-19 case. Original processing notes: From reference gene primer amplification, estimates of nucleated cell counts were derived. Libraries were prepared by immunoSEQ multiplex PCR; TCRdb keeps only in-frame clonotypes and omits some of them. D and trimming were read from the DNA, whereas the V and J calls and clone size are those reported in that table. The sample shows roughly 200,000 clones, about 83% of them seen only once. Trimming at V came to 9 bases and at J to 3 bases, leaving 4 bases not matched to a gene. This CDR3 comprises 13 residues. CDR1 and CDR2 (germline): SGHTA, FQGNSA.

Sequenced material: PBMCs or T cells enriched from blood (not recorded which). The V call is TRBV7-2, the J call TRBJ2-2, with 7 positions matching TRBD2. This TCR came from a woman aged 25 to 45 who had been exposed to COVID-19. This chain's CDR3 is CASTSVDTGELFF. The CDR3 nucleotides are TGTGCCAGTACTAGCGTCGACACCGGGGAGCTGTTTTTT.